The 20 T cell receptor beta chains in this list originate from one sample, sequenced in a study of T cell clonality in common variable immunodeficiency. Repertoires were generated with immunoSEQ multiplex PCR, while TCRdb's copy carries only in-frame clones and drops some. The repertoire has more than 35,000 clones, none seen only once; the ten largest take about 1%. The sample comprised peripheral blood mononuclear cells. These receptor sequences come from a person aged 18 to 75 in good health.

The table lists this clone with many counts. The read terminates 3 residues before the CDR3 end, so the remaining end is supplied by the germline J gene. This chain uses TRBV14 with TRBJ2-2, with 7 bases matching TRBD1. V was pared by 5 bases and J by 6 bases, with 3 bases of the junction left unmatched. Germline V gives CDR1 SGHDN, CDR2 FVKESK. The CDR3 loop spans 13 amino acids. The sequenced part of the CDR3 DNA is TGTGCCAGCAGCGACGGACAGGCCGGGGAG. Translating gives CASSDGQAGE. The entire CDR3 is CASSDGQAGELFF.

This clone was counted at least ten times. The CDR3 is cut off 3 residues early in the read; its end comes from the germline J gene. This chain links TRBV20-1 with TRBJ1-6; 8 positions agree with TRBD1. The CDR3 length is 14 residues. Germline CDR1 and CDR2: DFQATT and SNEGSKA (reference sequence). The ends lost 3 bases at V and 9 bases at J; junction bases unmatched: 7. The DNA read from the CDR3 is TGCAGTGCTAGGGGGACAGGAGAGGGTTCACCC. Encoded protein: CSARGTGEGSP. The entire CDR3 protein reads CSARGTGEGSPLHF.

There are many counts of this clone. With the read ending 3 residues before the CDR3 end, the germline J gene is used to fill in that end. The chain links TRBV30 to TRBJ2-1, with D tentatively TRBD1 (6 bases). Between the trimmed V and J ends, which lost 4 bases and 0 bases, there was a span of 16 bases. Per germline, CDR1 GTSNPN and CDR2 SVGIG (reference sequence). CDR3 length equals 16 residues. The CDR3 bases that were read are TGTGCCTGGACGACAGGACAGACTTTCTCCTACAATGAG. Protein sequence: CAWTTGQTFSYNE. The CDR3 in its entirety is CAWTTGQTFSYNEQFF.

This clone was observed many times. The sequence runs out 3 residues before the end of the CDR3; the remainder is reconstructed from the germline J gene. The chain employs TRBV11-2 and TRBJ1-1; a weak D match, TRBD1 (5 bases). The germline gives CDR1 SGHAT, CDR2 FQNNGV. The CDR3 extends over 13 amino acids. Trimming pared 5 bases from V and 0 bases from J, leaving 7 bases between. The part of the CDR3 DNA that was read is TGTGCCAGCAGCGCACAGGTGAACACTGAA. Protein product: CASSAQVNTE. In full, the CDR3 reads CASSAQVNTEAFF.

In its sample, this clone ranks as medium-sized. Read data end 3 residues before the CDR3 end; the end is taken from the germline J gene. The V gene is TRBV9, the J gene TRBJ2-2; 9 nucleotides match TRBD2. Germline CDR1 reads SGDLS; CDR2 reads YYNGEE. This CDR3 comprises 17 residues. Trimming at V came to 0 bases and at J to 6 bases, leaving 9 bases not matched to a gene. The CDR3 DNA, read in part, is TGTGCCAGCAGCGTAGAAGAAGTAGCGGGGGTTGCCGGGGAG. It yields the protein CASSVEEVAGVAGE. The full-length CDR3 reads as CASSVEEVAGVAGELFF.

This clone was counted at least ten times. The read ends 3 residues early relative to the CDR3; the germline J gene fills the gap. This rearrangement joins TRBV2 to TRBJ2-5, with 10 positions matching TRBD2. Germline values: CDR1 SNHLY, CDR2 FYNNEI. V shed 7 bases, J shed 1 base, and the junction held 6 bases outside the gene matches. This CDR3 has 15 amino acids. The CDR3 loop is CASIKLAGRQETQYF. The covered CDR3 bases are TGTGCCAGCATAAAACTAGCGGGACGCCAAGAGACC. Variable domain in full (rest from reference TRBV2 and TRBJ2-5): EPEVTQTPSHQVTQMGQEVILRCVPISNHLYFYWYRQILGQKVEFLVSFYNNEISEKSEIFDDQFSVERPDGSNFTLKIRSTKLEDSAMYFCASIKLAGRQETQYFGPGTRLLVL.

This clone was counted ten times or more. The CDR3: CAWAIQGGYGYTF. The sequenced part of the CDR3 DNA is TGTGCCTGGGCGATACAGGGTGGCTATGGC. This chain joins TRBV30 and TRBJ1-2; D is possibly TRBD1 (6 bases). The DNA ends 3 residues before the CDR3 does, and the rest of the CDR3 is filled in from the germline J gene. The germline V gene encodes CDR1 GTSNPN and CDR2 SVGIG (reference sequence). CDR3 size: 13 residues. Trimming shortened V by 5 bases and J by 4 bases, and 14 bases separated the two germline ends. The full variable domain, rest sourced from reference TRBV30 and TRBJ1-2, is SQTIHQWPATLVQPVGSPLSLECTVEGTSNPNLYWYRQAAGRGLQLLFYSVGIGQISSEVPQNLSASRPQDRQFILSSKKLLLSDSGFYLCAWAIQGGYGYTFGSGTRLTVV.

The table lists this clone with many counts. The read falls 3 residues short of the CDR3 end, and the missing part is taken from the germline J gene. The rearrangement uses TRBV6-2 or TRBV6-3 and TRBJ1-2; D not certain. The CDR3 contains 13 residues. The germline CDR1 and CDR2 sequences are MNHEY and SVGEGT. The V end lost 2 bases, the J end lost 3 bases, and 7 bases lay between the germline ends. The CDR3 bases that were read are TGTGCCAGCAGTTACACTCAGGACTATGGC. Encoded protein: CASSYTQDYG. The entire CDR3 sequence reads CASSYTQDYGYTF.

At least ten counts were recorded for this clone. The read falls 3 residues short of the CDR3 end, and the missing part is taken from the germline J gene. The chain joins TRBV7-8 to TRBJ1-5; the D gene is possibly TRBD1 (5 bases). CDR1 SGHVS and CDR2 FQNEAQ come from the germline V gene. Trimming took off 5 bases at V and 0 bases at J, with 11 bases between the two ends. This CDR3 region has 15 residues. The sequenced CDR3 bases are TGTGCCAGCAGCCCTAGGACACCTAGCAATCAGCCC. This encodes CASSPRTPSNQP. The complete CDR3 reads CASSPRTPSNQPQHF.

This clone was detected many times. CDR3 bases read: TGTGCCTGGAGTGGGTTCCCTAGCGGGAGATACGGGGAG. It encodes CAWSGFPSGRYGE. The full CDR3 protein is CAWSGFPSGRYGELFF. The gene calls are TRBV30 and TRBJ2-2; 10 bases line up with TRBD2. Read data end 3 residues before the CDR3 end; the end is taken from the germline J gene. Germline V gives CDR1 GTSNPN, CDR2 SVGIG (reference sequence). CDR3 size: 16 residues. V lost 1 base, J lost 7 bases, and 9 bases stayed unmatched.

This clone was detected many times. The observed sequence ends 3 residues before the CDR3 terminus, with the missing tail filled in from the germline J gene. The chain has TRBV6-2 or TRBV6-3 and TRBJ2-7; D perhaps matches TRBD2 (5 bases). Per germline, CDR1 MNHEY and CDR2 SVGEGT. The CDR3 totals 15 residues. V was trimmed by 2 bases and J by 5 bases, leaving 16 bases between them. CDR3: CASSYPPRPRDEQYF. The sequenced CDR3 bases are TGTGCCAGCAGTTACCCCCCGCGCCCGAGGGACGAG.

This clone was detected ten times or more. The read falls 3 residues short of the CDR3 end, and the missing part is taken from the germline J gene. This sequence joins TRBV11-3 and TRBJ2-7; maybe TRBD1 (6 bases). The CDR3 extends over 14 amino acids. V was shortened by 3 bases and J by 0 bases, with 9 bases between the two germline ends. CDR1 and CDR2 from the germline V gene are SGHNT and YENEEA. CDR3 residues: CASSFNRDSYEQYF. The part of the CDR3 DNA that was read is TGTGCCAGCAGCTTCAACAGGGACTCCTACGAG.

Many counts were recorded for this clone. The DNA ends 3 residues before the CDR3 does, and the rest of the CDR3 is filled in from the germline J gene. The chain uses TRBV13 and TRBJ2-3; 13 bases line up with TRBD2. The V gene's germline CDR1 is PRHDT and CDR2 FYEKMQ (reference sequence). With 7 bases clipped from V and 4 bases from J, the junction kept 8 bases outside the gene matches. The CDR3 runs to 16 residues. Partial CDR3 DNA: TGTGCCAGCAACCGACTAGCGGGAGGTTATGCAGATACG. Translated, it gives CASNRLAGGYADT. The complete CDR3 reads CASNRLAGGYADTQYF.

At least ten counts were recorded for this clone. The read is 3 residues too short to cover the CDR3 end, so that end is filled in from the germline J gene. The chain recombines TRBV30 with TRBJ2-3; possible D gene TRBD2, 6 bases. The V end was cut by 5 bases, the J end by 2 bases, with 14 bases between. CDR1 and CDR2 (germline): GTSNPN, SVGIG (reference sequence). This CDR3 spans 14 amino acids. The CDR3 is CAWAKGLTTDTQYF. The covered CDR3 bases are TGTGCCTGGGCGAAGGGACTTACCACAGATACG.

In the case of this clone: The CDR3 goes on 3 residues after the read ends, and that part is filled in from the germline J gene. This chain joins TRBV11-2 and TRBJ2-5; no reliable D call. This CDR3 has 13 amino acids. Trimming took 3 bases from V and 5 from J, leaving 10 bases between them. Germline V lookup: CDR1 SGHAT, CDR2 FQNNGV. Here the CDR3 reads CASSFLLGETQYF. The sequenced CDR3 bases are TGTGCCAGCAGCTTTCTGCTCGGGGAGACC.

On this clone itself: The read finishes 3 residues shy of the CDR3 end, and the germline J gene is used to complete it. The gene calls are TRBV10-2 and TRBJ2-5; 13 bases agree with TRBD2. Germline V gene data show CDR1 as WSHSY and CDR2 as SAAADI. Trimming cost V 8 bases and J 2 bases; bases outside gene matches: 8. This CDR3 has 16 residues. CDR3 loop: CASATPGLAGQETQYF. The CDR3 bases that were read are TGCGCCAGCGCTACTCCGGGACTAGCGGGACAAGAGACC.

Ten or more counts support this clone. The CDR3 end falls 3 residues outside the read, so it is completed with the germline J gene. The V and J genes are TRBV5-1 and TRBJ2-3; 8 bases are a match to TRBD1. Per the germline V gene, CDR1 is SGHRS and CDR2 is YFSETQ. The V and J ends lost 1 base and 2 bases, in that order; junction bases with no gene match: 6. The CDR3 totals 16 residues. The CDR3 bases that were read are TGCGCCAGCAGCTTGTCGGCACAGGGGGTCACAGATACG. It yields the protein CASSLSAQGVTDT. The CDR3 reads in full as CASSLSAQGVTDTQYF.

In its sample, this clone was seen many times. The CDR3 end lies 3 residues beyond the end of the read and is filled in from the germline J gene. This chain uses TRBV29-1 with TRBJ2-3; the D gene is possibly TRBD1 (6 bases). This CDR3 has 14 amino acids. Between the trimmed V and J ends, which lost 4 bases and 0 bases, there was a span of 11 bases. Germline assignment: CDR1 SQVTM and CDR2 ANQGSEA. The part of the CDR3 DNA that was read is TGCAGCGTTGTAGGACAGATAAGCACAGATACG. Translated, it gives CSVVGQISTDT. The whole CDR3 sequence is CSVVGQISTDTQYF.

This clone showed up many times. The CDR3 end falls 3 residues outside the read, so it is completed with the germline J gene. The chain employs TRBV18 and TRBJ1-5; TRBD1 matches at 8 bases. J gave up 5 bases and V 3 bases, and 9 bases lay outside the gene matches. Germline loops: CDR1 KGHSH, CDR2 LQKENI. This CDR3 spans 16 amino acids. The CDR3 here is CASSPGTGVVHQPQHF. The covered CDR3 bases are TGTGCCAGCTCACCTGGGACAGGTGTGGTCCATCAGCCC.

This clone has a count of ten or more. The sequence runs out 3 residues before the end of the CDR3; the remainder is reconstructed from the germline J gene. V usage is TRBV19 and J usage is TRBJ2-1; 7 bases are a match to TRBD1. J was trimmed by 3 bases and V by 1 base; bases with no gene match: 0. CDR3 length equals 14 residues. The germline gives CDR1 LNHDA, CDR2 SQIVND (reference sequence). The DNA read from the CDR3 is TGTGCCAGTAGTATAGGGACAGGCTACAATGAG. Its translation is CASSIGTGYNE. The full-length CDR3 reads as CASSIGTGYNEQFF.